The 11 T cell receptor beta chains in this list originate from one sample, sequenced in a study of human T cells and chemical hapten exposure. The time point here: patch test 1, 2 weeks after DPC sensitization. The sample's treatment: therapeutic diphenylcyclopropenone sensitization with weekly scalp DPC. Each CDR3 protein is one row after TCRdb ran MiXCR on the RACE reads. The sample carries 65,000 to 80,000 distinct CDR3 sequences, 10% recorded once. The sample consisted of whole blood, taken in connection with sensitization to the hapten diphenylcyclopropenone (DPC). The receptor set was obtained from a woman in her 50s with alopecia areata. Some clones in this sample may be carry-over from other donors' samples.

This chain uses TRBV20-1 with TRBJ2-1, with D possibly TRBD2 on 5 matching bases. Germline V gene sequence: CDR1 DFQATT, CDR2 SNEGSKA (reference sequence). The CDR3 has 13 residues. V dropped 6 bases and J dropped 1 base, with 10 bases sitting between them. DNA of the CDR3: TGCAGTGCATGGACGGGGTCCTACAATGAGCAGTTCTTC. It translates to CSAWTGSYNEQFF.

At least ten counts were recorded for this clonotype. The chain uses TRBV5-5 and TRBJ2-2; D possibly corresponds to TRBD1 (6 bases). Trimming took 1 base from V and 0 from J, leaving 10 bases between them. Germline CDR1 reads SGHKS; CDR2 reads YYEKEE (reference sequence). The CDR3 spans 16 residues. CDR3 in DNA: TGTGCCAGCAGCTTGCCCCGGGACACGAACACCGGGGAGCTGTTTTTT. Amino acids: CASSLPRDTNTGELFF.

This clonotype was counted a few times. The chain couples TRBV12-3 or TRBV12-4 to TRBJ2-2, with D possibly matching TRBD2 (7 bases). The CDR3 totals 14 residues. V lost 5 bases, J lost 5 bases, and 12 bases lay in between. The CDR3 DNA reads as TGTGCCAGCAGTCTCCGGGGGGCGACCGGGGAGCTGTTTTTT. Protein sequence: CASSLRGATGELFF.

This clonotype has just a few counts. The chain employs TRBV15 and TRBJ2-3; 11 bases fit TRBD2. Germline CDR1 is LNHNV and CDR2 is YYDKDF (reference sequence). This CDR3 is built from 17 residues. J lost 3 bases, V lost 1 base, and 6 bases had no gene match. The CDR3 DNA is TGTGCCACCAGCAGAGTTAAGAGACTAGCGGGAACAGATACGCAGTATTTT. It codes for CATSRVKRLAGTDTQYF. Using reference TRBV15 and TRBJ2-3 for the parts outside the CDR3, the full variable domain is DAMVIQNPRYQVTQFGKPVTLSCSQTLNHNVMYWYQQKSSQAPKLLFHYYDKDFNNEADTPDNFQSRRPNTSFCFLDIRSPGLGDTAMYLCATSRVKRLAGTDTQYFGPGTRLTVL.

The rearrangement links TRBV30 to TRBJ2-7; D remains ambiguous. Germline V gives CDR1 GTSNPN, CDR2 SVGIG (reference sequence). Trimming cost V 2 bases and J 2 bases, with 4 bases left between them. The CDR3 extends over 11 amino acids. The CDR3 nucleotides read TGTGCCTGGAGTAGGGCCTACGAGCAGTACTTC. It yields the protein CAWSRAYEQYF.

V gene TRBV6-6 combines with J gene TRBJ1-3; D remains unclear. This CDR3 is built from 17 residues. V lost 5 bases, J lost 0 bases, and 17 bases lay in between. Germline V gene lookup returns CDR1 MNHNY and CDR2 SVGAGI (reference sequence). For the CDR3, the DNA is TGTGCCAGCAGTCGTCCCGTTAGGTCCCGCTCTGGAAACACCATATATTTT. The encoded protein is CASSRPVRSRSGNTIYF.

This clonotype has only a few counts. In DNA form, the CDR3 reads TGTGCCAGCAGCTTATCCGAACTTTCACCCCTCCACTTT. Its translation: CASSLSELSPLHF. V usage is TRBV7-9 and J usage is TRBJ1-6; D is undetermined. V was trimmed by 2 bases and J by 9 bases, leaving 8 bases between them. From germline, CDR1 is SEHNR and CDR2 FQNEAQ (reference sequence). The CDR3 totals 13 residues.

This clonotype was observed a single time. A clone one base away is much larger, so this may be a read error. This rearrangement joins TRBV21-1 to TRBJ2-1; TRBD2 is taken as the D call from the table, unchecked against the DNA. TRBV21-1 is tagged as a pseudogene. This CDR3 contains 18 residues. The CDR3 DNA sequence: TGTGTCAGCAGCAAAGGAGCTTCGGGACTAACCCCCTACAATGAGCAGTTCTTC. This gives the protein CVSSKGASGLTPYNEQFF.

This clonotype was counted only a few times. The CDR3 here is CSARDRAGVNTEAFF. Here the CDR3 DNA reads TGCAGTGCTAGAGATCGCGCGGGGGTGAACACTGAAGCTTTCTTT. This chain joins TRBV20-1 and TRBJ1-1, with D possibly being TRBD1 (5 bases). The V end lost 0 bases, the J end lost 0 bases, and 11 bases lay between the germline ends. CDR1 DFQATT and CDR2 SNEGSKA come from the germline V gene (reference sequence). The CDR3 is made up of 15 amino acids.

The chain recombines TRBV11-2 with TRBJ2-4, with TRBD2 as a possible D gene (5 bases). Trimming left V 2 bases short and J 5 bases short, with 10 bases between. The CDR3 runs to 14 residues. Germline V gene data show CDR1 as SGHAT and CDR2 as FQNNGV. The CDR3 DNA follows: TGTGCCAGCAGCTTAATGAGGGCTGAAAACATTCAGTACTTC. It yields the protein CASSLMRAENIQYF.

The chain uses TRBV7-2 and TRBJ1-2; D not resolved. The CDR3 extends over 14 amino acids. Looked up from germline, CDR1 is SGHTA and CDR2 is FQGNSA. The V and J ends lost 2 bases and 2 bases respectively, with 9 bases between them. The CDR3 DNA reads as TGTGCCAGCAGCTTAAGCCGATTGAACTATGGCTACACCTTC. This sequence encodes CASSLSRLNYGYTF.